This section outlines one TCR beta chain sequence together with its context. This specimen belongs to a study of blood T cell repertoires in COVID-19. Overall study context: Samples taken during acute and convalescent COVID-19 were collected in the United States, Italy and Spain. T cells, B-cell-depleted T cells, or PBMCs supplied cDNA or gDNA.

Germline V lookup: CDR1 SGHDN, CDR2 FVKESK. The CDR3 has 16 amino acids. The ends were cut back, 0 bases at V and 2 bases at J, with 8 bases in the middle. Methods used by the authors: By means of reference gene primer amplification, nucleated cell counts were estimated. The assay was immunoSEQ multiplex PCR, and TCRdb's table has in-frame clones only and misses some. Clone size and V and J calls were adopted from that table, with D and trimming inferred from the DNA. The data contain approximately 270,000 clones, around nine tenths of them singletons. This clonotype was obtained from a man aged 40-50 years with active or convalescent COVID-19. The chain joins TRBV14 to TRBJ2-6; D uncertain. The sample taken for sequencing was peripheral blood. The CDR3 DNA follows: TGTGCCAGCAGCCAAGATGGAGTTACTGGGGCCAACGTCCTGACTTTC. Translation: CASSQDGVTGANVLTF.